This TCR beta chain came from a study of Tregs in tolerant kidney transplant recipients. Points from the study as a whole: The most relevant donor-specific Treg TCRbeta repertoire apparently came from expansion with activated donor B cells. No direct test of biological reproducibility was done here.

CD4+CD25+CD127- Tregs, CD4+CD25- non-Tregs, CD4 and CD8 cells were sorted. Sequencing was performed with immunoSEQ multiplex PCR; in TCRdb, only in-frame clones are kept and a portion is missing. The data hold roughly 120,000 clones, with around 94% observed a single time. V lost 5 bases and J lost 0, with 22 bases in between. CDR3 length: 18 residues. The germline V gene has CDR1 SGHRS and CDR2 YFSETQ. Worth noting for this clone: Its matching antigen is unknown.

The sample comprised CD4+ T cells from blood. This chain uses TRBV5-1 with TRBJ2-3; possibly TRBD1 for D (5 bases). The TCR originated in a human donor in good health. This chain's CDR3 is CASSPPDSLTDSTDTQYF. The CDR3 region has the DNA TGCGCCAGCAGTCCACCCGACTCTCTGACAGACAGCACAGATACGCAGTATTTT.